The rows below give T cell receptor beta chains drawn from one sample of a study of T cells in Graves' hyperthyroidism and ophthalmopathy. One entry per CDR3 protein, called by TCRdb with MiXCR from the multiplex PCR reads. Counted here are roughly 380,000 distinct CDR3 sequences, approximately 15% occurring once; the ten biggest clones make up around 21%. Sequenced: blood. The receptors stem from a young man with Graves' hyperthyroidism that later progressed to Graves' ophthalmopathy. Both conserved end residues are part of each CDR3. Each record gives: D gene, J gene, V gene, clone size, CDR3 protein, CDR3 DNA. A D gene is named only where the DNA matches it firmly. The listing skips clone size in some rows; elsewhere it reads once, few, many or a size class.

>TRBD2|TRBJ2-7|TRBV4-2|many
CASSQELQRGGDEQYF
TGTGCCAGCAGCCAAGAGCTACAGCGGGGGGGCGACGAGCAGTACTTC
>-|TRBJ1-4|TRBV20-1|-
CSASQTQNEKLFF
TGCAGTGCTAGTCAGACACAGAATGAAAAACTGTTTTTT
>-|TRBJ1-5|TRBV28|many
CASSLQGWQPQHF
TGTGCCAGCAGTTTACAGGGTTGGCAGCCCCAGCATTTT
>-|TRBJ2-7|TRBV24-1|-
CATSADSYEQYF
TGTGCCACCAGTGCGGACAGCTACGAGCAGTACTTC
>-|TRBJ2-1|TRBV3-1|-
CASSQDSGYYEQFF
TGTGCCAGCAGCCAAGATAGCGGCTACTATGAGCAGTTCTTC
>-|TRBJ1-6|TRBV18|-
CASSPRGIGENSPLHF
TGTGCCAGCTCACCAAGGGGTATCGGCGAGAATTCACCCCTCCACTTT
>TRBD2|TRBJ2-1|TRBV3-1|many
CASSQDGLAGFNEQFF
TGTGCCAGCAGCCAAGATGGGCTAGCGGGGTTCAATGAGCAGTTCTTC
>-|TRBJ2-5|TRBV2|many
CASSDLTWGIGGETQYF
TGTGCCAGCAGTGATTTAACTTGGGGCATCGGGGGAGAGACCCAGTACTTC
>TRBD1|TRBJ1-5|TRBV28|many
CASTATGTYSNQPQHF
TGTGCCAGCACCGCGACAGGGACCTATAGCAATCAGCCCCAGCATTTT
>TRBD1|TRBJ2-1|TRBV9|few
CASSVAQGAYNEQFF
TGTGCCAGCAGCGTAGCACAGGGGGCATACAATGAGCAGTTCTTC
>-|TRBJ1-1|TRBV6-5|many
CASSYQGGYSEAFF
TGTGCCAGCAGTTACCAGGGAGGGTACTCTGAAGCTTTCTTT
>-|TRBJ2-1|TRBV9|-
CASSVAGFVNEQFF
TGTGCCAGCAGCGTAGCTGGGTTCGTCAATGAGCAGTTCTTC
>TRBD1|TRBJ2-3|TRBV7-9|-
CASSRDRAPDTQYF
TGTGCCAGCAGCCGGGACAGGGCCCCAGATACGCAGTATTTT
>-|TRBJ1-1|TRBV9|few
CASSVEGPGEAFF
TGTGCCAGCAGCGTAGAGGGCCCCGGGGAAGCTTTCTTT
>TRBD1|TRBJ1-1|TRBV12-3/TRBV12-4|few
CASSFTGAGVTEAFF
TGTGCCAGCAGTTTTACAGGGGCAGGGGTCACTGAAGCTTTCTTT
>-|TRBJ2-5|TRBV20-1|few
CSARGRGEGETQYF
TGCAGTGCTAGAGGTCGGGGCGAAGGAGAGACCCAGTACTTC
>-|TRBJ1-5|TRBV20-1|-
CSAGNGMSGNQPQHF
TGCAGTGCTGGTAACGGAATGTCGGGCAATCAGCCCCAGCATTTT
>-|TRBJ1-4|TRBV5-1|few
CASSLAGANEKLFF
TGCGCCAGCAGCTTGGCGGGGGCTAATGAAAAACTGTTTTTT
>TRBD1|TRBJ1-4|TRBV28|many
CASRPGQLNEKLFF
TGTGCCAGCAGGCCGGGACAGTTGAATGAAAAACTGTTTTTT
>-|TRBJ2-3|TRBV6-1|few
CASSETSGTQYF
TGTGCCAGCAGTGAAACTAGTGGTACGCAGTATTTT
>-|TRBJ2-7|TRBV20-1|many
CSARIAYYEQYF
TGCAGTGCTAGAATCGCATACTACGAGCAGTACTTC
>TRBD1|TRBJ2-7|TRBV18|many
CASSPPGQGNEQYF
TGTGCCAGCTCACCTCCGGGACAGGGCAACGAGCAGTACTTC
>-|TRBJ2-5|TRBV4-1|-
CASSQGIGVGETQYF
TGCGCCAGCAGCCAAGGTATTGGTGTTGGAGAGACCCAGTACTTC
>-|TRBJ1-1|TRBV2|many
CASSQQGPNTEAFF
TGTGCCAGCAGTCAACAGGGCCCTAACACTGAAGCTTTCTTT
>-|TRBJ1-1|TRBV28|-
CASSLWAATEAFF
TGTGCCAGCAGTTTATGGGCAGCCACTGAAGCTTTCTTT
>-|TRBJ2-2|TRBV4-1|few
CASSQHTGELFF
TGCGCCAGCAGCCAACACACCGGGGAGCTGTTTTTT
>TRBD1|TRBJ1-2|TRBV2|many
CATWQGVHGYTF
TGTGCTACCTGGCAGGGGGTCCATGGCTACACCTTC
>TRBD2|TRBJ2-1|TRBV7-2|few
CASSLDGAGGSYNEQFF
TGTGCCAGCAGCTTAGACGGGGCGGGGGGCTCCTACAATGAGCAGTTCTTC
>TRBD1|TRBJ1-4|TRBV24-1|few
CATSDSGTDNEKLFF
TGTGCCACCAGTGATTCCGGGACAGATAATGAAAAACTGTTTTTT
>TRBD2|TRBJ2-1|TRBV5-1|-
CASSPGTSGGHNEQFF
TGCGCCAGCAGCCCAGGGACTAGCGGGGGACACAATGAGCAGTTCTTC
>-|TRBJ2-5|TRBV11-2|many
CASSPQQKRETQYF
TGTGCCAGCAGCCCTCAACAGAAGCGGGAGACCCAGTACTTC
>-|TRBJ1-5|TRBV18|few
CASSPSTNSNQPQHF
TGTGCCAGCTCACCCTCCACGAATAGCAATCAGCCCCAGCATTTT
>-|TRBJ2-2|TRBV5-1|many
CASSWLGTGELFF
TGCGCCAGCAGCTGGCTTGGCACCGGGGAGCTGTTTTTT
>TRBD1|TRBJ1-2|TRBV4-1|-
CASSQPTGGLLGYTF
TGCGCCAGCAGCCAACCGACAGGGGGCCTGTTGGGCTACACCTTC
>-|TRBJ1-1|TRBV12-3/TRBV12-4|many
CASTPYRAAFF
TGTGCCAGCACCCCTTACCGAGCGGCTTTCTTT
>-|TRBJ2-2|TRBV6-1|few
CASSTTLYTGELFF
TGTGCCAGCAGTACGACCCTATACACCGGGGAGCTGTTTTTT
>TRBD2|TRBJ2-3|TRBV6-6|few
CASSYLKVAGTLDTQYF
TGTGCCAGCAGTTACTTGAAAGTAGCGGGGACCCTAGATACGCAGTATTTT
>-|TRBJ1-5|TRBV15|-
CATSRDRSSGSNQPQHF
TGTGCCACCAGCAGAGATCGTTCGAGCGGTAGCAATCAGCCCCAGCATTTT
>-|TRBJ2-5|TRBV5-1|-
CASRDGGAQETQYF
TGCGCCAGCAGGGATGGAGGGGCCCAAGAGACCCAGTACTTC
>TRBD1|TRBJ2-7|TRBV6-1|many
CASSGDRVSYEQYF
TGTGCCAGCAGTGGGGACAGGGTTTCCTACGAGCAGTACTTC